This T cell receptor (beta chain) was found in a study of early T cells in non-severe SARS-CoV-2 infection. Notes on the study in general: CD4 and private specificities were missed by VDJdb matching, which favored anti-spike CD8 responses.

Details on this clonotype: The antigen remains undetermined.

The CDR3 loop spans 14 amino acids. Trimming took 1 base from V and 4 from J, leaving 7 bases between them. Each CDR3 protein gets one entry after TCRdb re-called the 5' RACE reads with MiXCR. The data show roughly 83,000 distinct CDR3 sequences, 10% seen once. Sequenced here: whole blood, sampled at baseline. This sequence originates from an adult who was a healthcare worker with PCR-confirmed SARS-CoV-2 infection or an uninfected control (not recorded which). The chain joins TRBV12-3 or TRBV12-4 to TRBJ2-2, with D perhaps matching TRBD2 (6 bases). CDR3 sequence (DNA): TGTGCCAGCAGTTTAGGAGCGGGCACCGGGGAGCTGTTTTTT. Protein: CASSLGAGTGELFF.